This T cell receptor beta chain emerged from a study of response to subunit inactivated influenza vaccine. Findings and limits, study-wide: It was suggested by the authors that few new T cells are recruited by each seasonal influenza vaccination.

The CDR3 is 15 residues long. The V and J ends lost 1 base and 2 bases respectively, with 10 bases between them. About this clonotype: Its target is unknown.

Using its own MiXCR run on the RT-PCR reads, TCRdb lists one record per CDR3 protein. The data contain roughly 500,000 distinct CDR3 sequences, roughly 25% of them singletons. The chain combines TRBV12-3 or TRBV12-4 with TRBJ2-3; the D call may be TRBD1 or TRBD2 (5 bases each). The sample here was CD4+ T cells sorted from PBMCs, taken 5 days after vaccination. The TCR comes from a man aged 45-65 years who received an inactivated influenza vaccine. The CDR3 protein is CASSLGDRSTDTQYF. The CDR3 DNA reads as TGTGCCAGCAGTTTAGGGGACCGATCCACAGATACGCAGTATTTT.